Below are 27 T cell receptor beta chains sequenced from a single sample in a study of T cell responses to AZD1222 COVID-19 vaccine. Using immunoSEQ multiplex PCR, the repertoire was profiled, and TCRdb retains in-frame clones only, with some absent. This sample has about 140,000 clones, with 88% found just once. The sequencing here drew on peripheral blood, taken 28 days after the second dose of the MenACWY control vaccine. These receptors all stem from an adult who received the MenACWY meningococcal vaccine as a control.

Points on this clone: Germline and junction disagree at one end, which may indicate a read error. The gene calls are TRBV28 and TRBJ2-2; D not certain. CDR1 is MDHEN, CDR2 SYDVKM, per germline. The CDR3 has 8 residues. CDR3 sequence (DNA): TGTGCCAGCAGGCCCGCTGTTTTT. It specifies CASRPAVF.

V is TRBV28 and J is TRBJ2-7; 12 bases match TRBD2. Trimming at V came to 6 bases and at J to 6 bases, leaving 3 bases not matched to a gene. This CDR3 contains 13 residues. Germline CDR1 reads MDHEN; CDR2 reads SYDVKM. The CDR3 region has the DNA TGTGCCAGCAGACTGACTAGCGGGAGCGAGCAGTACTTC. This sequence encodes CASRLTSGSEQYF.

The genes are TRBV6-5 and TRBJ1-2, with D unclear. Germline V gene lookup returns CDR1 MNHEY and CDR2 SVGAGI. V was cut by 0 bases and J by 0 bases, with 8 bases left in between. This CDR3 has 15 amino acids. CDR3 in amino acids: CASSYSPSTNYGYTF. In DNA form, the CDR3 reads TGTGCCAGCAGTTACTCGCCGAGTACTAACTATGGCTACACCTTC.

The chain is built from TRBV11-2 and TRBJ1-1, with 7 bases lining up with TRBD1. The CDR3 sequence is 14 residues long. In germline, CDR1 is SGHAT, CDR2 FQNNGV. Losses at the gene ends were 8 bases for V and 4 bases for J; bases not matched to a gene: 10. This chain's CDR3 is CASGSRQGATEAFF. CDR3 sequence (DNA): TGTGCCAGCGGTTCGCGACAGGGTGCCACTGAAGCTTTCTTT.

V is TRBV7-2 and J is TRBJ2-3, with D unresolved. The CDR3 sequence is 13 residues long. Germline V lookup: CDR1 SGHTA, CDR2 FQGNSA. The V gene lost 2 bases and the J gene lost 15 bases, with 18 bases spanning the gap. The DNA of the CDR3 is TGTGCCAGCAGCTTAAAGTTCGAGACCCTGCGATATTTT. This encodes CASSLKFETLRYF. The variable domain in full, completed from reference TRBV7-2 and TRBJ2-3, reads GAGVSQSPSNKVTEKGKDVELRCDPISGHTALYWYRQSLGQGLEFLIYFQGNSAPDKSGLPSDRFSAERTGGSVSTLTIQRTQQEDSAVYLCASSLKFETLRYFGPGTRLTVL.

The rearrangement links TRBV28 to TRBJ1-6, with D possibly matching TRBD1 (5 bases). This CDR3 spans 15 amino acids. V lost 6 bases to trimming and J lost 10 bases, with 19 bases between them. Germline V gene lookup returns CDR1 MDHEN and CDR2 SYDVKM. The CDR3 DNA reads TGTGCCAGCAGGTCCCAGGGAGGGCATTACTCACCCCTCCACTTT. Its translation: CASRSQGGHYSPLHF.

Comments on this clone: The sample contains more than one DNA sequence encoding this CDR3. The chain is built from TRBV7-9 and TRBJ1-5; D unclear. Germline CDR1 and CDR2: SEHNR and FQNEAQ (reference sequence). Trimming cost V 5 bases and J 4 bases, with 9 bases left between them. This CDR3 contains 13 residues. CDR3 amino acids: CASSRDGNQPQHF. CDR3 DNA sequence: TGTGCCAGCAGCCGCGACGGAAATCAGCCCCAGCATTTT.

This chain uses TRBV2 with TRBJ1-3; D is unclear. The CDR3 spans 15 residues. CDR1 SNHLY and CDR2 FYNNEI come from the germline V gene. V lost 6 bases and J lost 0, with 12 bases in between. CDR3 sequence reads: CASSASGFSGNTIYF. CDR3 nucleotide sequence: TGTGCCAGCAGCGCCTCAGGATTCTCTGGAAACACCATATATTTT.

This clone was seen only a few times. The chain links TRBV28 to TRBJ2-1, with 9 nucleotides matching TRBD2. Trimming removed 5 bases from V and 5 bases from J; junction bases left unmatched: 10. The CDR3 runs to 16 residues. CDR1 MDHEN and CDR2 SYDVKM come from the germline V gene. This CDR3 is CASSPPVAGVHNEQFF. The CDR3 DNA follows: TGTGCCAGCAGTCCCCCGGTAGCGGGAGTCCACAATGAGCAGTTCTTC.

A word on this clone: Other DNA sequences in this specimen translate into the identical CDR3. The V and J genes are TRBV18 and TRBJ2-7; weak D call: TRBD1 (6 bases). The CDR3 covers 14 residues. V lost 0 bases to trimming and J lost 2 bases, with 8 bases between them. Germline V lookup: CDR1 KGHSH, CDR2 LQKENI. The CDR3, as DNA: TGTGCCAGCTCACCACCGGGACAACCCTACGAGCAGTACTTC. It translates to CASSPPGQPYEQYF.

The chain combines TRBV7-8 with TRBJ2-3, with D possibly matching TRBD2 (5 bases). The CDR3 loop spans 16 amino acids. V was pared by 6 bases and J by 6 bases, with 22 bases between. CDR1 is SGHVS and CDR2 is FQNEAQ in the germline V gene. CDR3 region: CASSLDRTGGGDTQYF. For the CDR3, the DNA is TGTGCCAGCAGTCTCGATAGGACTGGTGGTGGGGATACGCAGTATTTT.

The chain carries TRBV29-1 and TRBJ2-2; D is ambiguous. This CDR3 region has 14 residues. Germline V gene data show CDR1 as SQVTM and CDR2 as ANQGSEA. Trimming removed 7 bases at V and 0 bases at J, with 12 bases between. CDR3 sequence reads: CSARREANTGELFF. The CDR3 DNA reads TGCAGCGCGCGACGTGAAGCGAACACCGGGGAGCTGTTTTTT.

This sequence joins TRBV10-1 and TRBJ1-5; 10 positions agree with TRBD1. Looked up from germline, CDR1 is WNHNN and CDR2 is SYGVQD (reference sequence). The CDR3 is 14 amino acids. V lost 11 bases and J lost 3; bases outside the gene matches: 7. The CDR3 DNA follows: TGCGCCGGGGGGGGGACAGGGGACAATCAGCCCCAGCATTTT. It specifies CAGGGTGDNQPQHF.

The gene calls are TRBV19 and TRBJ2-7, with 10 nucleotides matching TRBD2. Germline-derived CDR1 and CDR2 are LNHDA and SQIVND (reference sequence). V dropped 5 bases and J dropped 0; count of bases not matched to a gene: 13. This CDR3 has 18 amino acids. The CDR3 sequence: CASSPRGRLAGSSYEQYF. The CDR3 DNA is TGTGCCAGTAGTCCTAGGGGCAGACTAGCGGGCAGCTCCTACGAGCAGTACTTC.

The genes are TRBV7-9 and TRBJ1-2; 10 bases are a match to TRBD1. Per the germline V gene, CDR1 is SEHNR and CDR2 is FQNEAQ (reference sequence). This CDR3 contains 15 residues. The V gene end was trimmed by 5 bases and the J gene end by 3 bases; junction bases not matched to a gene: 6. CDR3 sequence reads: CASSVGTGVHYGYTF. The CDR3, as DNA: TGTGCCAGCAGCGTTGGGACAGGGGTTCACTATGGCTACACCTTC.

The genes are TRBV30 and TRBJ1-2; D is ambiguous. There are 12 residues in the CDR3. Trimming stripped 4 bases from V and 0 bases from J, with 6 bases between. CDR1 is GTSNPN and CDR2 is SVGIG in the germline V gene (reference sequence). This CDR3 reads CAWTQTNYGYTF. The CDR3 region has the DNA TGTGCCTGGACACAGACTAACTATGGCTACACCTTC. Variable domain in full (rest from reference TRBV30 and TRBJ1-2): SQTIHQWPATLVQPVGSPLSLECTVEGTSNPNLYWYRQAAGRGLQLLFYSVGIGQISSEVPQNLSASRPQDRQFILSSKKLLLSDSGFYLCAWTQTNYGYTFGSGTRLTVV.

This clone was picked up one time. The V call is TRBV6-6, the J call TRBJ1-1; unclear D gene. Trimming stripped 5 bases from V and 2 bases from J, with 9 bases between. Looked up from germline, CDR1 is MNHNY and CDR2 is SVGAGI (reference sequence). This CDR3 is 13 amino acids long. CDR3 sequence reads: CASSMTANTEAFF. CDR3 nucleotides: TGTGCCAGCAGTATGACGGCTAACACTGAAGCTTTCTTT.

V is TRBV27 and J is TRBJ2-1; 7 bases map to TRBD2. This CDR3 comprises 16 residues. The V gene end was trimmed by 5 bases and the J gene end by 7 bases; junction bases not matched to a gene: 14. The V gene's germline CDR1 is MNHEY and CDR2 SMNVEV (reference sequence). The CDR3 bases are TGTGCCAGCAGTCCTCTTCGGCTAGCGGTGGTTAATGAGCAGTTCTTC. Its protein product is CASSPLRLAVVNEQFF.

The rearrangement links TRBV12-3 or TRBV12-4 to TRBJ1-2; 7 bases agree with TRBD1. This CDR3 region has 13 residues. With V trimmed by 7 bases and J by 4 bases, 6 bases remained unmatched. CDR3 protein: CASTTGQSYGYTF. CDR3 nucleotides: TGTGCCAGCACCACGGGACAGAGCTATGGCTACACCTTC.

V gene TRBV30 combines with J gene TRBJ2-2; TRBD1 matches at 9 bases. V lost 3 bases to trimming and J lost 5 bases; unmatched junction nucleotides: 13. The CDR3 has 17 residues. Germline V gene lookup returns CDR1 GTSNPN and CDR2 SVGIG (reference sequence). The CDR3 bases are TGTGCCTGGAGGGGGGGAACCGGGACAGGGAGAACCGGGGAGCTGTTTTTT. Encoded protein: CAWRGGTGTGRTGELFF. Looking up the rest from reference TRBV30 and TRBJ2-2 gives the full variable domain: SQTIHQWPATLVQPVGSPLSLECTVEGTSNPNLYWYRQAAGRGLQLLFYSVGIGQISSEVPQNLSASRPQDRQFILSSKKLLLSDSGFYLCAWRGGTGTGRTGELFFGEGSRLTVL.

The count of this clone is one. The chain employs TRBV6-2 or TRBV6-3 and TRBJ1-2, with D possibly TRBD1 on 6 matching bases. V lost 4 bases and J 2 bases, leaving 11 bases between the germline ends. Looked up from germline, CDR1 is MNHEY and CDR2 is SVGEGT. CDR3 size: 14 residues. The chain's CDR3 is CASSWTDRNYGYTF. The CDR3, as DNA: TGTGCCAGCAGTTGGACCGACAGGAACTATGGCTACACCTTC.

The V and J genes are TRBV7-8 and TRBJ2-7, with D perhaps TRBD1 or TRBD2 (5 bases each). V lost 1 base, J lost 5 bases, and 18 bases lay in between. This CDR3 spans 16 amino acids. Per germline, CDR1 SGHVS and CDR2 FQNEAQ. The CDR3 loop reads CASSLEPGPLKHEQYF. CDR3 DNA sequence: TGTGCCAGCAGCTTAGAACCGGGACCCCTAAAGCACGAGCAGTACTTC.

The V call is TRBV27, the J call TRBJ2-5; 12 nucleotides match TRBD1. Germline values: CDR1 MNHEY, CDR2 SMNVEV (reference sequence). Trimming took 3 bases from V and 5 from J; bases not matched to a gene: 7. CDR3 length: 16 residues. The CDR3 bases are TGTGCCAGCAGTTTCGGGGGGACAGGGGGCCATGAGACCCAGTACTTC. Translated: CASSFGGTGGHETQYF.

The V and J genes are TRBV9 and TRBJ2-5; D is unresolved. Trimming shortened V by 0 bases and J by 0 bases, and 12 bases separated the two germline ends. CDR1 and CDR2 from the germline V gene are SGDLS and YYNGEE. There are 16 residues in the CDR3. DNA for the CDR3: TGTGCCAGCAGCGTAGAGGGTTGGGCGGACCAAGAGACCCAGTACTTC. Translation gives CASSVEGWADQETQYF.

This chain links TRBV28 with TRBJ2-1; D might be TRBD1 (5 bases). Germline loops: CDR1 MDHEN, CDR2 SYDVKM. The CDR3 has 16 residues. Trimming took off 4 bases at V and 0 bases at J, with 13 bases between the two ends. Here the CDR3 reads CASSSIGVRSYNEQFF. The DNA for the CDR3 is TGTGCCAGCAGTTCGATAGGGGTGCGCTCCTACAATGAGCAGTTCTTC. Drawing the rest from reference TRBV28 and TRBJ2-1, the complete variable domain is DVKVTQSSRYLVKRTGEKVFLECVQDMDHENMFWYRQDPGLGLRLIYFSYDVKMKEKGDIPEGYSVSREKKERFSLILESASTNQTSMYLCASSSIGVRSYNEQFFGPGTRLTVL.

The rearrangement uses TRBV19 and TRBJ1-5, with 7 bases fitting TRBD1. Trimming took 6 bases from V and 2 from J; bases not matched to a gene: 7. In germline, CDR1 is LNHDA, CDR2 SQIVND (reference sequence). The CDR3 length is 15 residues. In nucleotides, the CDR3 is TGTGCCAGTAGGACCCCGGGGACAGGCAATCAGCCCCAGCATTTT. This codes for CASRTPGTGNQPQHF.

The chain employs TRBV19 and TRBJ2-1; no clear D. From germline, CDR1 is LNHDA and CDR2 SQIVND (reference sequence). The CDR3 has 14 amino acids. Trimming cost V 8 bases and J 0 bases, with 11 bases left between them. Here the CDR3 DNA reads TGTGCCAGTCATGCTTACAGCTCCTACAATGAGCAGTTCTTC. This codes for CASHAYSSYNEQFF.